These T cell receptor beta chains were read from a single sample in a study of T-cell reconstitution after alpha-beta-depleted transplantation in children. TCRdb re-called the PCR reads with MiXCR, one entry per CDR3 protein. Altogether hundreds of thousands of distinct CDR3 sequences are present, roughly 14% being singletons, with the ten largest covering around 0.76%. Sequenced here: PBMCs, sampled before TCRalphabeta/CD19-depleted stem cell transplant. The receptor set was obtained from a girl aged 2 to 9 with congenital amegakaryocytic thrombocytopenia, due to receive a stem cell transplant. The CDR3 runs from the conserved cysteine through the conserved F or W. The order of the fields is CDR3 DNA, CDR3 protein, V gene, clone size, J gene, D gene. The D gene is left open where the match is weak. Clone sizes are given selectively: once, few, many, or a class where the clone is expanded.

CDR3nt: TGTGCCAGCAGCCAAATGACAGGATACGAGCAGTACTTC
CDR3aa: CASSQMTGYEQYF
v_gene: TRBV27
abundance: NA
j_gene: TRBJ2-7
d_gene: NA

CDR3nt: TGCAGTGCTAGTGGGCTGCACACAGATACGCAGTATTTT
CDR3aa: CSASGLHTDTQYF
v_gene: TRBV20-1
abundance: many
j_gene: TRBJ2-3
d_gene: NA

CDR3nt: TGCAGTGCTAGCTCGACAGGGAACTATGGCTACACCTTC
CDR3aa: CSASSTGNYGYTF
v_gene: TRBV20-1
abundance: many
j_gene: TRBJ1-2
d_gene: TRBD1

CDR3nt: TGCAGTGCTAGGGACAGGGGTCAACTATCCTACGAGCAGTACTTC
CDR3aa: CSARDRGQLSYEQYF
v_gene: TRBV20-1
abundance: NA
j_gene: TRBJ2-7
d_gene: TRBD1

CDR3nt: TGTGCCAGCAGCTCCACATTACTAGCGGGAGGGTTAGGAGGCTCCTACAATGAGCAGTTCTTC
CDR3aa: CASSSTLLAGGLGGSYNEQFF
v_gene: TRBV11-1
abundance: NA
j_gene: TRBJ2-1
d_gene: TRBD2

CDR3nt: TGTGCCAGCAGTGTATGGGAGGGGGGCAATGAGCAGTTCTTC
CDR3aa: CASSVWEGGNEQFF
v_gene: TRBV6-1
abundance: many
j_gene: TRBJ2-1
d_gene: NA

CDR3nt: TGCAGTGCTAGAGAAACTGGACGGGGCATTCAGTACTTC
CDR3aa: CSARETGRGIQYF
v_gene: TRBV20-1
abundance: few
j_gene: TRBJ2-4
d_gene: NA

CDR3nt: TGCGCCAGCAGCTTGCAGGGGCTAAACTCCTACGAGCAGTACTTC
CDR3aa: CASSLQGLNSYEQYF
v_gene: TRBV5-1
abundance: few
j_gene: TRBJ2-7
d_gene: NA

CDR3nt: TGTGCCAGCAGTGCAAGTATGGAGACTGAAGCTTTCTTT
CDR3aa: CASSASMETEAFF
v_gene: TRBV12-3/TRBV12-4
abundance: once
j_gene: TRBJ1-1
d_gene: NA

CDR3nt: TGTGCCAGCAGTTCAGGTCCCCCCCGCGGGGAGACCCAGTACTTC
CDR3aa: CASSSGPPRGETQYF
v_gene: TRBV28
abundance: NA
j_gene: TRBJ2-5
d_gene: NA

CDR3nt: TGTGCCTGGAGTGCACTAGCGGAAACCGGGGAGCTGTTTTTT
CDR3aa: CAWSALAETGELFF
v_gene: TRBV30
abundance: NA
j_gene: TRBJ2-2
d_gene: TRBD2

CDR3nt: TGTGCCAGCAGCCAAGATGCGAGCGGGAGCCCGCGGGGCACCGGGGAGCTGTTTTTT
CDR3aa: CASSQDASGSPRGTGELFF
v_gene: TRBV3-1
abundance: NA
j_gene: TRBJ2-2
d_gene: TRBD2

CDR3nt: TGCGCCAGCAGCAGCGGGGCTTTGGAGGAGACCCAGTACTTC
CDR3aa: CASSSGALEETQYF
v_gene: TRBV5-1
abundance: NA
j_gene: TRBJ2-5
d_gene: TRBD2

CDR3nt: TGCAGTGCTCAGGTTTTAACGGGAGGTACAGATACGCAGTATTTT
CDR3aa: CSAQVLTGGTDTQYF
v_gene: TRBV20-1
abundance: many
j_gene: TRBJ2-3
d_gene: TRBD2

CDR3nt: TGTGCCAGCAGCACGCCTAGCGGGAGTTCCTACGAGCAGTACTTC
CDR3aa: CASSTPSGSSYEQYF
v_gene: TRBV7-9
abundance: NA
j_gene: TRBJ2-7
d_gene: TRBD2

CDR3nt: TGCAGTGCTAGACGGGGGGCCGAGCAGTACTTC
CDR3aa: CSARRGAEQYF
v_gene: TRBV20-1
abundance: NA
j_gene: TRBJ2-7
d_gene: NA

CDR3nt: TGTGCCAGCAGCCCTCTTGGGGAAGATACGCAGTATTTT
CDR3aa: CASSPLGEDTQYF
v_gene: TRBV5-6
abundance: few
j_gene: TRBJ2-3
d_gene: NA

CDR3nt: TGTGCCAGCAGCGTAGAAGGACAGGGCGGTCTCGGGGAGCTGTTTTTT
CDR3aa: CASSVEGQGGLGELFF
v_gene: TRBV9
abundance: NA
j_gene: TRBJ2-2
d_gene: TRBD1

CDR3nt: TGCAGTGCCCTCCCGTGGGGGGGGACTAGCGGATACGAGCAGTACTTC
CDR3aa: CSALPWGGTSGYEQYF
v_gene: TRBV20-1
abundance: NA
j_gene: TRBJ2-7
d_gene: TRBD2

CDR3nt: TGTGCCAGCAGCCCTACGGGACAGGGGTCCAATGTTACGCAGTATTTT
CDR3aa: CASSPTGQGSNVTQYF
v_gene: TRBV7-3
abundance: NA
j_gene: TRBJ2-3
d_gene: TRBD1

CDR3nt: TGTGCCAGCAGAACACAGGGGTATAATTCACCCCTCCACTTT
CDR3aa: CASRTQGYNSPLHF
v_gene: TRBV6-1
abundance: many
j_gene: TRBJ1-6
d_gene: TRBD1

CDR3nt: TGCAGTGCTAGAACGGGACTAGCGGGAGGTCCTACGCAGTATTTT
CDR3aa: CSARTGLAGGPTQYF
v_gene: TRBV20-1
abundance: many
j_gene: TRBJ2-3
d_gene: TRBD2

CDR3nt: TGCGCCAGCAGCGGCCTCCCTAGCGGGAAGTACAATGAGCAGTTCTTC
CDR3aa: CASSGLPSGKYNEQFF
v_gene: TRBV5-1
abundance: NA
j_gene: TRBJ2-1
d_gene: TRBD2

CDR3nt: TGTGCCAGCAGCCCCGTCGGTGGTCTAGCGGGGTACGAGCAGTACTTC
CDR3aa: CASSPVGGLAGYEQYF
v_gene: TRBV11-2
abundance: NA
j_gene: TRBJ2-7
d_gene: TRBD2

CDR3nt: TGCGCCAGCCGAACAGGGACCCCGGAGGAAGCTTTCTTT
CDR3aa: CASRTGTPEEAFF
v_gene: TRBV5-1
abundance: many
j_gene: TRBJ1-1
d_gene: NA

CDR3nt: TGCAGCGTTGAGACGGTTGGGCAATCACAAGAGACCCAGTACTTC
CDR3aa: CSVETVGQSQETQYF
v_gene: TRBV29-1
abundance: many
j_gene: TRBJ2-5
d_gene: NA

CDR3nt: TGCAGTGCCCCCAGTGTAGATACGCAGTATTTT
CDR3aa: CSAPSVDTQYF
v_gene: TRBV20-1
abundance: NA
j_gene: TRBJ2-3
d_gene: NA

CDR3nt: TGTGCCAGCAGTTACGGTGACGCTTGGATGGGCTCCTACAATGAGCAGTTCTTC
CDR3aa: CASSYGDAWMGSYNEQFF
v_gene: TRBV6-5
abundance: few
j_gene: TRBJ2-1
d_gene: NA

CDR3nt: TGCAGCGTGGGAGGGGATACGACCCAGTACTTC
CDR3aa: CSVGGDTTQYF
v_gene: TRBV29-1
abundance: few
j_gene: TRBJ2-5
d_gene: TRBD2

CDR3nt: TGCAGTGCTAGAGAACAGGGGAGCCCCCTAACCTACGAGCAGTACTTC
CDR3aa: CSAREQGSPLTYEQYF
v_gene: TRBV20-1
abundance: many
j_gene: TRBJ2-7
d_gene: TRBD1

CDR3nt: TGCGCCAGCAGCAAGCGGGGGGCGTTATACAATGAGCAGTTCTTC
CDR3aa: CASSKRGALYNEQFF
v_gene: TRBV5-1
abundance: NA
j_gene: TRBJ2-1
d_gene: TRBD2

CDR3nt: TGTGCCAGCAGCCCTCTCCCGCAGGAGACCCAGTACTTC
CDR3aa: CASSPLPQETQYF
v_gene: TRBV7-7
abundance: many
j_gene: TRBJ2-5
d_gene: NA

CDR3nt: TGCGCCAGCAGCTTTTGGGAGGGCGGCACTGAAGCTTTCTTT
CDR3aa: CASSFWEGGTEAFF
v_gene: TRBV5-1
abundance: NA
j_gene: TRBJ1-1
d_gene: NA

CDR3nt: TGCAGCGTTGATAGGACGGCCGTGGATGGCTACACCTTC
CDR3aa: CSVDRTAVDGYTF
v_gene: TRBV29-1
abundance: NA
j_gene: TRBJ1-2
d_gene: NA

CDR3nt: TGTGCCAGCAGTACACCAGCCAATCAGCCCCAGCATTTT
CDR3aa: CASSTPANQPQHF
v_gene: TRBV28
abundance: few
j_gene: TRBJ1-5
d_gene: NA

CDR3nt: TGTGCCAGCAGCCAAGGCACTGAGCAGTTCTTC
CDR3aa: CASSQGTEQFF
v_gene: TRBV7-9
abundance: many
j_gene: TRBJ2-1
d_gene: NA

CDR3nt: TGTGCCACCTCCTCAGCGGGAGGCAACAATGAGCAGTTCTTC
CDR3aa: CATSSAGGNNEQFF
v_gene: TRBV6-1
abundance: NA
j_gene: TRBJ2-1
d_gene: TRBD2

CDR3nt: TGTGCCTGCAAGGGGGGGGGCAGCACAGATACGCAGTATTTT
CDR3aa: CACKGGGSTDTQYF
v_gene: TRBV12-3/TRBV12-4
abundance: few
j_gene: TRBJ2-3
d_gene: NA

CDR3nt: TGTGCCAGCAGCACCCCGACAGGACAGCTTCGAAACATTCAGTACTTC
CDR3aa: CASSTPTGQLRNIQYF
v_gene: TRBV11-2
abundance: NA
j_gene: TRBJ2-4
d_gene: NA

CDR3nt: TGTGCCTGGACCTTAGGGTTCGGGGAGCCCCAGCATTTT
CDR3aa: CAWTLGFGEPQHF
v_gene: TRBV30
abundance: NA
j_gene: TRBJ1-5
d_gene: NA

CDR3nt: TGCGCCAGCAGCTCCCTTCCGGGGTCGAATGAGCAGTTCTTC
CDR3aa: CASSSLPGSNEQFF
v_gene: TRBV5-1
abundance: many
j_gene: TRBJ2-1
d_gene: NA

CDR3nt: TGTGCCAGCAGCCCCGGGCGGGGACTAGCTTCCAATGAGCAGTTCTTC
CDR3aa: CASSPGRGLASNEQFF
v_gene: TRBV7-6
abundance: few
j_gene: TRBJ2-1
d_gene: TRBD2

CDR3nt: TGCGCCAGCAGCTTACGACAGGGGTATGAGACCCAGTACTTC
CDR3aa: CASSLRQGYETQYF
v_gene: TRBV5-1
abundance: many
j_gene: TRBJ2-5
d_gene: TRBD1

CDR3nt: TGCGCCAGCAGCCGTGGAGCAGGACGTGGGACTCAGCCCCAGCATTTT
CDR3aa: CASSRGAGRGTQPQHF
v_gene: TRBV4-1
abundance: NA
j_gene: TRBJ1-5
d_gene: NA

CDR3nt: TGCGCCAGCAGCATTGCCGGGTCGCGAGCCTACGAGCAGTACTTC
CDR3aa: CASSIAGSRAYEQYF
v_gene: TRBV5-1
abundance: few
j_gene: TRBJ2-7
d_gene: NA

CDR3nt: TGTGCCAGCAGCACTGGGACCCCCTCGTGGGCGACCCAGTACTTC
CDR3aa: CASSTGTPSWATQYF
v_gene: TRBV11-2
abundance: few
j_gene: TRBJ2-5
d_gene: NA

CDR3nt: TGCAGTGCTGCAGACTACAGGGAAAAAGGAGAGACCCAGTACTTC
CDR3aa: CSAADYREKGETQYF
v_gene: TRBV20-1
abundance: few
j_gene: TRBJ2-5
d_gene: NA

CDR3nt: TGTGCCACCAGCAGAGATATTGAGGGTGGGAACATTCAGTACTTC
CDR3aa: CATSRDIEGGNIQYF
v_gene: TRBV15
abundance: many
j_gene: TRBJ2-4
d_gene: NA

CDR3nt: TGCAGTGCTCAGTCTCCTTCCTACGAGCAGTACTTC
CDR3aa: CSAQSPSYEQYF
v_gene: TRBV20-1
abundance: many
j_gene: TRBJ2-7
d_gene: NA

CDR3nt: TGTGCCAGCAGTTTATCCCTGGGGCAGGGGGCTTGGTCCTACAATGAGCAGTTCTTC
CDR3aa: CASSLSLGQGAWSYNEQFF
v_gene: TRBV12-3/TRBV12-4
abundance: NA
j_gene: TRBJ2-1
d_gene: TRBD1

CDR3nt: TGCGCCAGCAGCTTGTCGCTTCGAGACAGGGGTTACGAGCAGTACTTC
CDR3aa: CASSLSLRDRGYEQYF
v_gene: TRBV5-1
abundance: once
j_gene: TRBJ2-7
d_gene: TRBD1

CDR3nt: TGCGCCAGCAGCTTGACAAGGACAGGCGAAGCTTTCTTT
CDR3aa: CASSLTRTGEAFF
v_gene: TRBV5-1
abundance: many
j_gene: TRBJ1-1
d_gene: TRBD1

CDR3nt: TGTGCCAGCTCTGGTACTGGGGCCAACGTCCTGACTTTC
CDR3aa: CASSGTGANVLTF
v_gene: TRBV12-3/TRBV12-4
abundance: NA
j_gene: TRBJ2-6
d_gene: NA

CDR3nt: TGCAGTGCTAGAGGGTTCTACGAGCAGTACTTC
CDR3aa: CSARGFYEQYF
v_gene: TRBV20-1
abundance: few
j_gene: TRBJ2-7
d_gene: NA

CDR3nt: TGTGCCAGCCCCTCGGGGATTTCCGGGGAGCTGTTTTTT
CDR3aa: CASPSGISGELFF
v_gene: TRBV12-3/TRBV12-4
abundance: many
j_gene: TRBJ2-2
d_gene: NA

CDR3nt: TGTGCCAGCAGGCGACTAGCGGGAGGGTCAGATACGCAGTATTTT
CDR3aa: CASRRLAGGSDTQYF
v_gene: TRBV6-1
abundance: few
j_gene: TRBJ2-3
d_gene: TRBD2

CDR3nt: TGTGCCAGCAGTGAAGGGCGGCCATGGGGGACCCAGTACTTC
CDR3aa: CASSEGRPWGTQYF
v_gene: TRBV25-1
abundance: few
j_gene: TRBJ2-5
d_gene: NA